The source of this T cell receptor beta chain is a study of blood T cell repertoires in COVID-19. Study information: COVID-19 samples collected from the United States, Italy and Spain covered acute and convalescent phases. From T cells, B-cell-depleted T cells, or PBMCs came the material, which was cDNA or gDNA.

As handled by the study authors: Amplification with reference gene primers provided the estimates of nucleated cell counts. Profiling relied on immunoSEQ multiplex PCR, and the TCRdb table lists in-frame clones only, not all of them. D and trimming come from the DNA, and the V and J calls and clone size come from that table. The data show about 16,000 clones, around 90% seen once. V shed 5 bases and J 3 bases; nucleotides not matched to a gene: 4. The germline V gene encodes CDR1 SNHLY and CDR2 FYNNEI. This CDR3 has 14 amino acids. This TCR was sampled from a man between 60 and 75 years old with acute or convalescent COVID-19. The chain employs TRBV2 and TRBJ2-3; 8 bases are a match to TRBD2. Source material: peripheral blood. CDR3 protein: CASSPGLGTDTQYF. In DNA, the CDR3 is TGTGCCAGCAGTCCGGGACTAGGGACAGATACGCAGTATTTT.